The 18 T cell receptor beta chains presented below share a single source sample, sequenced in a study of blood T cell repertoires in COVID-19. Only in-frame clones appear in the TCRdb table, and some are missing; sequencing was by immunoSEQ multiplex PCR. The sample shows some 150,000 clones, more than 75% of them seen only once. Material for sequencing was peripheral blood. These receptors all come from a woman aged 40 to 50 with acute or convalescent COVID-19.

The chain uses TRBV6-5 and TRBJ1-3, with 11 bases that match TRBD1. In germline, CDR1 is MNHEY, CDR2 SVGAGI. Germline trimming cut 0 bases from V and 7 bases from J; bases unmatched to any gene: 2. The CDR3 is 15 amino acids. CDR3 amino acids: CASSYSGQGGNTIYF. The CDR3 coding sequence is TGTGCCAGCAGTTACTCGGGACAGGGGGGCAACACCATATATTTT.

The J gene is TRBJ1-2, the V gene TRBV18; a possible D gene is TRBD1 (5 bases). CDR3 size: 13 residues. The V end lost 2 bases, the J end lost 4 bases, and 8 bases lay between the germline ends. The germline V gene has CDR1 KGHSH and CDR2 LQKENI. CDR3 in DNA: TGTGCCAGCTCACCATCGGGGGGCTATGGCTACACCTTC. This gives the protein CASSPSGGYGYTF.

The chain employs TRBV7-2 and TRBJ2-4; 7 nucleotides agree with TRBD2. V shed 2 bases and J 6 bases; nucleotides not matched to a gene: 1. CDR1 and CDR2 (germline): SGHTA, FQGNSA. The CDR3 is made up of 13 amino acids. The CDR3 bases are TGTGCCAGCAGCTTACCTAGCGGAAACATTCAGTACTTC. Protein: CASSLPSGNIQYF.

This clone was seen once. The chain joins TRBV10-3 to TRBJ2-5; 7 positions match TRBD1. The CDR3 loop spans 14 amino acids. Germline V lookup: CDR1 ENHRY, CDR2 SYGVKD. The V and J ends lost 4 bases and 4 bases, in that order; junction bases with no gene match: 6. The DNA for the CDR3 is TGTGCCATCAGTGGCGACAGGGTTGGAGAGACCCAGTACTTC. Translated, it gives CAISGDRVGETQYF.

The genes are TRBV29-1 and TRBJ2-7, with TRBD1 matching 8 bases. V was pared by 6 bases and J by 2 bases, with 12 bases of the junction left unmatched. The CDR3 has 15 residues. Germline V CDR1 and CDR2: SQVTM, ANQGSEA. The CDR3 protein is CSVTGDAKGPYEQYF. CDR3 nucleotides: TGCAGCGTGACAGGGGACGCTAAGGGGCCCTACGAGCAGTACTTC.

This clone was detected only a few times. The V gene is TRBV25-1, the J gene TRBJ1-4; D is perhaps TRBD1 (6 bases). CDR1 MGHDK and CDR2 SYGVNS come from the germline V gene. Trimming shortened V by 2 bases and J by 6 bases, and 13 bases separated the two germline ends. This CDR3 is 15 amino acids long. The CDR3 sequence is CASSERGAGDEKLFF. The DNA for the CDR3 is TGTGCCAGCAGTGAAAGAGGAGCAGGGGATGAAAAACTGTTTTTT.

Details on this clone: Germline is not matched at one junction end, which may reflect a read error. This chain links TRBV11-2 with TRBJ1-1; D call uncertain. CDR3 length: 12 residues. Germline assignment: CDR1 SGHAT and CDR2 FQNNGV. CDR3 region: CACSPVNTEAFF. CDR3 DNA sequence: TGTGCCTGCAGCCCGGTGAACACTGAAGCTTTCTTT.

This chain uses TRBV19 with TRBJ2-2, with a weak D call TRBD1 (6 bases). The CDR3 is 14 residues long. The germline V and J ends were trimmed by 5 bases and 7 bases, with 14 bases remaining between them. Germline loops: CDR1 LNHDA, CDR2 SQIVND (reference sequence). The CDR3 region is CASSPRGLVGELFF. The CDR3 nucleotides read TGTGCCAGTAGTCCTAGGGGGTTGGTCGGGGAGCTGTTTTTT.

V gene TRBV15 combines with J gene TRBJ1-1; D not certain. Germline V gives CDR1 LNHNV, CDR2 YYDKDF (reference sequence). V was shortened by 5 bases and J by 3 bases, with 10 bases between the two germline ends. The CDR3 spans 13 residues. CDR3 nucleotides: TGTGCCACCAGCGGAATGGCGGACACTGAAGCTTTCTTT. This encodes CATSGMADTEAFF.

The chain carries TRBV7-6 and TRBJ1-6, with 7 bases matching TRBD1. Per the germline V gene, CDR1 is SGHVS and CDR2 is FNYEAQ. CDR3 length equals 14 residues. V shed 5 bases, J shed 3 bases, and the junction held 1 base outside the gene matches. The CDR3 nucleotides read TGTGCCAGCAGCCGGGACAGCTATAATTCACCCCTCCACTTT. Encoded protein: CASSRDSYNSPLHF.

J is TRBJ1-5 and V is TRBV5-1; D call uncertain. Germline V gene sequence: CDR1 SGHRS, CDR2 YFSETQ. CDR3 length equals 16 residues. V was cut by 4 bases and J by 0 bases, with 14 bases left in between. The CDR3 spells CASSPGTAYSNQPQHF. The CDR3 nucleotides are TGCGCCAGCAGCCCCGGAACAGCTTATAGCAATCAGCCCCAGCATTTT.

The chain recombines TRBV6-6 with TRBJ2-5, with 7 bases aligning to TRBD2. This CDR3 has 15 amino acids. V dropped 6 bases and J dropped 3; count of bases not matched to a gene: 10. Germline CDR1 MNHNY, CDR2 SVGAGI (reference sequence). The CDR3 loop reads CASSHRGEGKETQYF. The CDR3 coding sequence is TGTGCCAGCAGCCATCGGGGGGAAGGGAAAGAGACCCAGTACTTC.

This CDR3 is CASSSPRQGPYNEQFF. Written as DNA, the CDR3 is TGTGCCAGCAGCTCACCCCGACAGGGACCCTACAATGAGCAGTTCTTC. J is TRBJ2-1 and V is TRBV7-2; 7 positions agree with TRBD1. The CDR3 runs 16 residues. CDR1 and CDR2 from the germline V gene are SGHTA and FQGNSA. V shed 4 bases and J 2 bases; nucleotides not matched to a gene: 8.

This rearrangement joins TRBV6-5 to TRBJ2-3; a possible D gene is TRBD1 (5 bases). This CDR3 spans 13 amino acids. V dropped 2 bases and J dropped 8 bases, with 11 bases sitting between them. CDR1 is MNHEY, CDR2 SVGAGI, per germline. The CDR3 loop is CASSYLGEGTQYF. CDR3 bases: TGTGCCAGCAGTTACCTAGGGGAAGGTACGCAGTATTTT.

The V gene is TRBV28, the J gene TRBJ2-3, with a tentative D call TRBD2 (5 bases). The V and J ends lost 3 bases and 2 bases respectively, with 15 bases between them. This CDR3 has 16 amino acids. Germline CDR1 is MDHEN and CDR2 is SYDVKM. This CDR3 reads CASSLARLRTTDTQYF. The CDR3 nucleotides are TGTGCCAGCAGTTTGGCCAGACTACGGACCACAGATACGCAGTATTTT.

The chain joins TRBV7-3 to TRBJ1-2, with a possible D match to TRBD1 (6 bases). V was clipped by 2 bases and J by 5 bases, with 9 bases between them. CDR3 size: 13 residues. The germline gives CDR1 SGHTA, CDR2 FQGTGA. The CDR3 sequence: CASSLYRAYGYTF. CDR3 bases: TGTGCCAGCAGCTTATACAGGGCGTATGGCTACACCTTC.

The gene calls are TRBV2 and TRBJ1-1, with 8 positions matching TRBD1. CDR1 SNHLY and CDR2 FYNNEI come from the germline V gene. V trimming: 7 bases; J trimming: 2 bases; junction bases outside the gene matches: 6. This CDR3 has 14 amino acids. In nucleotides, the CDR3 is TGTGCCAGCACCCAGACAGGGGCTAACACTGAAGCTTTCTTT. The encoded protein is CASTQTGANTEAFF.

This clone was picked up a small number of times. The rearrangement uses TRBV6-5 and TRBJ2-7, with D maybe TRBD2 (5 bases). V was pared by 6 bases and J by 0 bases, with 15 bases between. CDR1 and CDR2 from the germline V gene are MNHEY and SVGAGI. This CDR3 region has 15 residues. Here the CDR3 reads CASRLSGGSSYEQYF. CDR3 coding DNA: TGTGCCAGCAGACTCTCAGGTGGGAGCTCCTACGAGCAGTACTTC.